This T cell receptor (beta chain) is drawn from a study of T cells after yellow fever vaccination. Overall study findings and caveats: Booster samples showed a return of most primary-vaccination clones (roughly 96% CD4, around 85% CD8).

From the 5' RACE reads, TCRdb called clonotypes with MiXCR, one entry per CDR3 protein. This sample has under 250,000 distinct CDR3 sequences, with 3% to 3.5% found just once. The CDR3 extends over 14 amino acids. The germline CDR1 and CDR2 sequences are SGHRS and YFSETQ. The V and J ends lost 4 bases and 6 bases, in that order; junction bases with no gene match: 5. This clonotype was seen many times. Antigen specificity is unknown. The chain links TRBV5-1 to TRBJ1-5, with 9 bases identical to TRBD1. The clonotype originates from a man younger than 35 who received the YFV17D yellow fever vaccine. The source material was CD4+ T cells sorted from PBMCs, sampled 10 days after the yellow fever booster vaccination. For the CDR3, the DNA is TGCGCCAGCAGCCTACAGGGGGCTGGTCAGCCCCAGCATTTT. Amino acid sequence: CASSLQGAGQPQHF.